The 2 T cell receptor beta chains given below trace back to one sample, sequenced in a study of OX40 agonist ivuxolimab in advanced cancers. The data were produced by immunoSEQ multiplex PCR, yet TCRdb's version contains in-frame clones alone and is incomplete. The sample has some 61,000 clones; 80% to 90% are singletons. This material consisted of CD4+ or CD8+ T cells sorted from blood, taken in a trial of the OX40 agonist ivuxolimab. The source is an adult with an advanced solid tumor such as melanoma, head and neck, liver or kidney cancer.

The chain links TRBV5-1 to TRBJ2-2, with D perhaps assigned TRBD1 or TRBD2 (5 bases each). This CDR3 region has 16 residues. The V gene lost 0 bases and the J gene lost 1 base, with 10 bases spanning the gap. The V gene's germline CDR1 is SGHRS and CDR2 YFSETQ. The CDR3 reads CASSLDWGRNTGELFF. The CDR3 DNA follows: TGCGCCAGCAGCTTGGATTGGGGGAGGAACACCGGGGAGCTGTTTTTT.

V gene TRBV5-1 combines with J gene TRBJ1-6; perhaps TRBD1 as D (6 bases). The CDR3 sequence is 15 residues long. Germline V lookup: CDR1 SGHRS, CDR2 YFSETQ. Trimming removed 3 bases at V and 9 bases at J, with 16 bases between. The CDR3 DNA reads TGCGCCAGCAGCTCGGGGGCGGGACACGCTTCACCCCTCCACTTT. Its protein product is CASSSGAGHASPLHF.